The T cell receptor beta chain described here comes from a study of graft-versus-host responses after intestinal transplantation. In this sample, this clone turned up once. The table came from immunoSEQ multiplex PCR; TCRdb's copy has only in-frame clones and leaves some out. Among around 71,000 clones listed, roughly 92% were seen once. The length of the CDR3 is 14 residues. From germline, CDR1 is LNHDA and CDR2 SQIVND (reference sequence). V lost 6 bases, J lost 0 bases, and 4 bases stayed unmatched. The sequence was obtained from a human patient who received an intestinal transplant, so some T cells may come from the graft donor. The J gene is TRBJ2-7, the V gene TRBV19, with 8 positions matching TRBD2. This material consisted of bone marrow, taken approximately 100 weeks after intestinal transplantation. CDR3 nucleotide sequence: TGTGCCAGTAGCTTGAGCGGGAGCTCCTACGAGCAGTACTTC. Translated, it gives CASSLSGSSYEQYF.